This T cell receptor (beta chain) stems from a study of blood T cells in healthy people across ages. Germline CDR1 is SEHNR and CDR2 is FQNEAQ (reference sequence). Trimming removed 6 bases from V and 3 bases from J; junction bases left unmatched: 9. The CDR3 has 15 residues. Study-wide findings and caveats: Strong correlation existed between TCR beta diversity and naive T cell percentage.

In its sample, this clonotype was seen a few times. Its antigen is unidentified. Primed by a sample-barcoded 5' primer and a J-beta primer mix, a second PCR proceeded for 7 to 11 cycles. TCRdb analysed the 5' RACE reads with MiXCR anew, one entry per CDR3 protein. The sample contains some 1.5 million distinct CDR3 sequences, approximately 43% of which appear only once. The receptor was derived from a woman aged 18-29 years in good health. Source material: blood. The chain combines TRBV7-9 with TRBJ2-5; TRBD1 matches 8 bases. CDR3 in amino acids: CASRSSGTGKETQYF. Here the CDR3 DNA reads TGTGCCAGCAGGTCATCCGGGACAGGCAAAGAGACCCAGTACTTC. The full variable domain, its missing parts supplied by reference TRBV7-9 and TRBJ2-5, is DTGVSQNPRHKITKRGQNVTFRCDPISEHNRLYWYRQTLGQGPEFLTYFQNEAQLEKSRLLSDRFSAERPKGSFSTLEIQRTEQGDSAMYLCASRSSGTGKETQYFGPGTRLLVL.